A single sample gave rise to the 14 T cell receptor beta chains below, sequenced in a study of CD8+ T cells in alopecia areata. As the sequencing template, cDNA was produced by extracting RNA and reverse transcribing it. Data came from immunoSEQ multiplex PCR; TCRdb stores just in-frame clones and leaves some out. Among 100,000 to 150,000 clones, around two fifths were seen once, and the ten largest hold roughly 3.3%. The sequenced sample was CD4+ T cells sorted from blood. Receptor source: a human donor with alopecia areata.

This chain joins TRBV5-1 and TRBJ1-5; a possible D gene is TRBD1 (6 bases). This CDR3 has 15 amino acids. Germline-derived CDR1 and CDR2 are SGHRS and YFSETQ. Trimming took off 1 base at V and 3 bases at J, with 11 bases between the two ends. The CDR3 spells CASSLSGAYNQPQHF. As DNA, the CDR3 is TGCGCCAGCAGCTTGTCAGGGGCCTACAATCAGCCCCAGCATTTT.

The rearrangement links TRBV7-9 to TRBJ2-3; D gene unclear. Deletions cut 5 bases from V and 1 base from J, with 10 bases between. Germline V lookup: CDR1 SEHNR, CDR2 FQNEAQ (reference sequence). This CDR3 region has 14 residues. CDR3 sequence reads: CASSIGRRTDTQYF. The CDR3, as DNA: TGTGCCAGCAGCATAGGACGGCGCACAGATACGCAGTATTTT.

The gene calls are TRBV7-3 and TRBJ2-5; D ambiguous. The CDR3 spans 13 residues. Germline lookup yields CDR1 SGHTA and CDR2 FQGTGA. The V end was cut by 3 bases, the J end by 9 bases, with 14 bases between. CDR3 DNA: TGTGCCAGCAGCTTTGTTCCGGATGGGGCCCAGTACTTC. Protein product: CASSFVPDGAQYF.

On this clone itself: This sample also contains other DNA sequences that code for the same CDR3. The rearrangement links TRBV29-1 to TRBJ1-1; D is unresolved. From germline, CDR1 is SQVTM and CDR2 ANQGSEA. The CDR3 runs to 13 residues. V lost 1 base, J lost 2 bases, and 8 bases lay in between. The CDR3 sequence is CSVEGNLNTEAFF. The CDR3 region has the DNA TGCAGCGTTGAAGGAAATCTTAACACTGAAGCTTTCTTT.

This clone was picked up a small number of times. The chain carries TRBV4-1 and TRBJ2-5; maybe TRBD1 (6 bases). The V end was cut by 3 bases, the J end by 5 bases, with 7 bases between. The length of the CDR3 is 12 residues. Germline loops: CDR1 MGHRA, CDR2 YSYEKL. The DNA of the CDR3 is TGCGCCAGCAGCCAGCAGGGGGAGACCCAGTACTTC. This encodes CASSQQGETQYF.

This clone has a handful of counts. This chain uses TRBV7-9 with TRBJ2-3; D gene unclear. This CDR3 comprises 15 residues. V was trimmed by 6 bases and J by 3 bases, leaving 16 bases between them. Germline CDR1 reads SEHNR; CDR2 reads FQNEAQ (reference sequence). The CDR3 sequence is CASSPMVWGTDTQYF. DNA for the CDR3: TGTGCCAGCAGTCCTATGGTTTGGGGAACAGATACGCAGTATTTT. Full variable domain (outside the CDR3, taken from reference TRBV7-9 and TRBJ2-3): DTGVSQNPRHKITKRGQNVTFRCDPISEHNRLYWYRQTLGQGPEFLTYFQNEAQLEKSRLLSDRFSAERPKGSFSTLEIQRTEQGDSAMYLCASSPMVWGTDTQYFGPGTRLTVL.

The J gene is TRBJ2-7, the V gene TRBV29-1; TRBD1 aligns across 10 bases. The CDR3 extends over 13 amino acids. CDR1 and CDR2 (germline): SQVTM, ANQGSEA. V trimming: 8 bases; J trimming: 2 bases; junction bases outside the gene matches: 6. The CDR3 bases are TGCAGCATACCCGGGACAGGGGCCTACGAGCAGTACTTC. Translated, it gives CSIPGTGAYEQYF.

This clone was seen a few times. A read error may account for a junction end that differs from germline. The J gene is TRBJ1-2, the V gene TRBV7-8; D call uncertain. Germline V gene data show CDR1 as SGHVS and CDR2 as FQNEAQ. The length of the CDR3 is 11 residues. In DNA form, the CDR3 reads TGTGCCAGCAGCTTAGAGGGTCTATGGATGTTC. Translation gives CASSLEGLWMF.

This clone was found a few times. The chain is built from TRBV2 and TRBJ2-7, with a tentative D call TRBD1 (6 bases). Trimming took 4 bases from V and 6 from J, leaving 13 bases between them. Germline V CDR1 and CDR2: SNHLY, FYNNEI. This CDR3 comprises 13 residues. The CDR3 nucleotides read TGTGCCAGCAGTGGGTCAAGAGGGGGCGAGCAGTACTTC. As protein: CASSGSRGGEQYF.

Here the CDR3 DNA reads TGTGCCAGCAGGGCTACAGGGGAGACCCAGTACTTC. The encoded protein is CASRATGETQYF. V usage is TRBV11-2 and J usage is TRBJ2-5; possibly TRBD1 for D (6 bases). The ends were cut back, 6 bases at V and 5 bases at J, with 10 bases in the middle. This CDR3 spans 12 amino acids. Germline values: CDR1 SGHAT, CDR2 FQNNGV.

The rearrangement links TRBV28 to TRBJ2-1; D remains ambiguous. The CDR3 is 15 residues long. Trimming left V 5 bases short and J 0 bases short, with 11 bases between. Germline V gene data show CDR1 as MDHEN and CDR2 as SYDVKM. CDR3 amino acids: CASSPLQSSYNEQFF. The CDR3 coding sequence is TGTGCCAGCAGTCCGTTACAGAGCTCCTACAATGAGCAGTTCTTC. The full variable domain, in which reference TRBV28 and TRBJ2-1 provide the parts outside the CDR3, is DVKVTQSSRYLVKRTGEKVFLECVQDMDHENMFWYRQDPGLGLRLIYFSYDVKMKEKGDIPEGYSVSREKKERFSLILESASTNQTSMYLCASSPLQSSYNEQFFGPGTRLTVL.

This sequence joins TRBV15 and TRBJ2-5; a weak D match, TRBD2 (5 bases). This CDR3 spans 17 amino acids. Germline CDR1 LNHNV, CDR2 YYDKDF (reference sequence). Trimming stripped 0 bases from V and 2 bases from J, with 16 bases between. The CDR3 DNA follows: TGTGCCACCAGCAGAGATCAGGACTCGCCGGTACAAGAGACCCAGTACTTC. As protein: CATSRDQDSPVQETQYF.

This clone was seen more than once but under ten times. The chain carries TRBV7-3 and TRBJ1-3; D uncertain. The V and J ends lost 0 bases and 0 bases respectively, with 12 bases between them. This CDR3 has 17 amino acids. Per germline, CDR1 SGHTA and CDR2 FQGTGA. The CDR3: CASSLTAGGISGNTIYF. The CDR3, as DNA: TGTGCCAGCAGCTTAACGGCGGGCGGCATCTCTGGAAACACCATATATTTT.

The table lists this clone with a few counts. The chain is built from TRBV29-1 and TRBJ2-1, with D possibly called TRBD1 or TRBD2 (5 bases each). The germline V and J ends were trimmed by 6 bases and 9 bases, with 15 bases remaining between them. The CDR3 length is 12 residues. Germline CDR1 and CDR2: SQVTM and ANQGSEA. The CDR3 sequence is CSVGTVLGEQFF. The CDR3 nucleotides are TGCAGCGTCGGGACCGTCTTGGGTGAGCAGTTCTTC.